These T cell receptor beta chains were read from a single sample in a study of blood T cells in healthy people across ages. TCRdb re-derived calls from the 5' RACE reads in MiXCR, one entry per CDR3 protein. The sample carries hundreds of thousands of distinct CDR3 sequences, under 25% recorded once. The sequencing input was blood. All receptors derive from a man aged 65 to 85 in good health. CDR3s include the opening cysteine and the closing phenylalanine or tryptophan. A D gene is named only where the DNA matches it firmly. Not all rows give a size; the values are once, few, many and, for expanded clones, a class.

size,D,J,V,CDR3,DNA
few,NA,TRBJ2-7,TRBV5-6,CASSFSDSAEQYF,TGTGCCAGCAGCTTTTCGGATAGCGCCGAGCAGTACTTC
NA,NA,TRBJ2-7,TRBV3-1,CASSLRGNYEQYF,TGTGCCAGCAGCCTTAGGGGGAACTACGAGCAGTACTTC
few,NA,TRBJ2-7,TRBV25-1,CASARDRPSAEQYF,TGTGCCAGCGCGCGGGACAGACCCTCCGCCGAGCAGTACTTC
NA,TRBD2,TRBJ2-1,TRBV20-1,CSVRTSGRRGDNEQFF,TGCAGTGTTCGCACTAGCGGGAGGCGAGGTGACAATGAGCAGTTCTTC
few,TRBD1,TRBJ1-6,TRBV28,CASSPSDRGRNSPLHF,TGTGCCAGCAGTCCCTCGGACAGGGGACGAAATTCACCCCTCCACTTT
many,TRBD2,TRBJ2-3,TRBV7-2,CASSLGLAVSTDTQYF,TGTGCCAGCAGCTTAGGACTAGCGGTATCCACAGATACGCAGTATTTT
few,NA,TRBJ1-4,TRBV5-5,CASSSLTEGVNEKLFF,TGTGCCAGCAGCTCTCTTACGGAGGGGGTGAATGAAAAACTGTTTTTT
few,TRBD1,TRBJ1-1,TRBV6-6,CASSYTPGGLNTEVFF,TGTGCCAGCAGTTACACACCAGGGGGACTGAACACTGAAGTTTTCTTT
NA,NA,TRBJ2-6,TRBV9,CASSVTASGANVLTF,TGTGCCAGCAGCGTAACCGCCTCTGGGGCCAACGTCCTGACTTTC
few,NA,TRBJ1-2,TRBV28,CASTLGMKNYGYTF,TGTGCCAGCACCTTGGGCATGAAGAACTATGGCTACACCTTC
NA,NA,TRBJ2-4,TRBV6-5,CAAQGYPSSSVQYF,TGTGCCGCTCAGGGCTATCCTAGCTCGAGTGTTCAGTACTTC
NA,NA,TRBJ1-1,TRBV11-2,CASSPEPRERAEAFF,TGTGCCAGCAGCCCCGAGCCCAGGGAACGGGCTGAAGCTTTCTTT
NA,NA,TRBJ1-5,TRBV20-1,CSARQDLNQPQHF,TGCAGTGCTAGACAGGATTTGAATCAGCCCCAGCATTTT